This T cell receptor beta chain was captured in a study of blood T cells in healthy people across ages. The V and J ends lost 6 bases and 0 bases respectively, with 6 bases between them. The CDR3 extends over 12 amino acids. The germline gives CDR1 MNHEY, CDR2 SVGAGI. In this sample, this clonotype turned up many times. Sample-barcoded 5' priming and a J-beta primer mix drove a second PCR of 7 to 11 cycles. TCRdb reprocessed the 5' RACE reads via MiXCR and lists one record per CDR3 protein. In the table there are 600,000 or so distinct CDR3 sequences, approximately 30% of which are singletons. The chain is built from TRBV6-5 and TRBJ2-7; D is unclear. Sequenced: blood. The source is an elderly woman in good health. The CDR3 DNA sequence: TGTGCCAGCAGAGCCAGCTCCTACGAGCAGTACTTC. Its protein is CASRASSYEQYF.